This T cell receptor (beta chain) was documented in a study of blood T cell repertoires in COVID-19. Overall study: Collection of acute and convalescent COVID-19 samples took place in the United States, Italy and Spain.

A single count supports this clone. CDR3 size: 13 residues. V lost 1 base and J 6 bases, leaving 7 bases between the germline ends. In germline, CDR1 is SEHNR, CDR2 FQNEAQ (reference sequence). Per the authors' pipeline: Amplification of reference gene primers was used by the study to estimate nucleated cell counts. Method: immunoSEQ multiplex PCR; TCRdb's copy keeps in-frame clones and lacks some. V and J calls and clone size are as listed in that table; D and trimming were resolved from the DNA. The table shows nearly 45,000 clones, with roughly 84% occurring only once. Sample: peripheral blood. The genes are TRBV7-9 and TRBJ1-5; D call uncertain. The receptor was derived from a woman older than 75 with acute or convalescent COVID-19. The CDR3 sequence: CASSLGSSQPQHF. The CDR3 coding sequence is TGTGCCAGCAGCTTAGGGTCGAGTCAGCCCCAGCATTTT.